This entry is about one T cell receptor beta chain. The antigen remains unidentified. This CDR3 comprises 16 residues. Deletions cut 5 bases from V and 3 bases from J, with 17 bases between. Germline V lookup: CDR1 MNHNY, CDR2 SVGAGI (reference sequence). These data belong to a study of cytomegalovirus exposure and HLA in healthy donors. General study results and limits: Associated with cytomegalovirus, according to the listing, were 150 to 200 TCR beta chains. Rarity characterized most TCR sequences, yet some public TCRs appeared in many donors.

PCR amplification relied on 60 Vbeta primers (plus 13 Jbeta primers). Data came from immunoSEQ multiplex PCR; TCRdb stores just in-frame clones and leaves some out. The sample includes about 140,000 clones, approximately 80% of them seen just once. At collection, donors were nominally healthy, but unrecorded immune exposures were probable. The clonotype comes from a young woman in good health and CMV-seropositive. The sequencing input was PBMCs. V is TRBV6-6 and J is TRBJ1-5; D uncertain. The CDR3 DNA sequence: TGTGCCAGCAGTGCGCGGAGAGGGCGCGACAATCAGCCCCAGCATTTT. Translating it yields CASSARRGRDNQPQHF.